The 18 T cell receptor beta chains in this list originate from one sample, sequenced in a study of T cell responses to AZD1222 COVID-19 vaccine. Here immunoSEQ multiplex PCR was the method, and the copy in TCRdb shows in-frame clones only, minus some. The sample includes around 130,000 clones, roughly 92% seen only once; the top ten take 0.9% to 1.3%. The specimen was peripheral blood, collected 28 days after the second AZD1222 dose. The receptors derive from an adult who received the AZD1222 COVID-19 vaccine.

This chain uses TRBV2 with TRBJ2-7; 8 bases line up with TRBD1. Germline CDR1 reads SNHLY; CDR2 reads FYNNEI. The CDR3 has 15 amino acids. The V segment lost 4 bases and the J segment 5 bases; nucleotides outside the gene matches: 10. CDR3 in amino acids: CASSVVQGVVDEQYF. The DNA for the CDR3 is TGTGCCAGCAGTGTGGTACAGGGGGTGGTAGACGAGCAGTACTTC.

The genes are TRBV5-1 and TRBJ2-2; TRBD1 agrees at 12 bases. The CDR3 is 18 residues long. V trimming: 3 bases; J trimming: 7 bases; junction bases outside the gene matches: 13. Germline V gene sequence: CDR1 SGHRS, CDR2 YFSETQ. CDR3 amino acids: CASSSLPGTGGIGGELFF. The CDR3 bases are TGCGCCAGCAGCTCACTACCCGGGACAGGGGGCATCGGCGGGGAGCTGTTTTTT.

The J gene is TRBJ2-7, the V gene TRBV18, with D unresolved. The V and J ends lost 6 bases and 0 bases respectively, with 6 bases between them. The CDR3 covers 12 residues. CDR1 is KGHSH, CDR2 LQKENI, per germline. The CDR3, as DNA: TGTGCCAGCTCGCTCGACTCCTACGAGCAGTACTTC. Translating it yields CASSLDSYEQYF. Full variable domain (rest looked up from reference TRBV18 and TRBJ2-7): NAGVMQNPRHLVRRRGQEARLRCSPMKGHSHVYWYRQLPEEGLKFMVYLQKENIIDESGMPKERFSAEFPKEGPSILRIQQVVRGDSAAYFCASSLDSYEQYFGPGTRLTVT.

DNA for the CDR3: TGTGCCAGTAGTATCGGGACAGCGGCGGCCGGGGAGCTGTTTTTT. Encoded protein: CASSIGTAAAGELFF. The chain employs TRBV19 and TRBJ2-2; 7 nucleotides align to TRBD1. The CDR3 has 15 amino acids. With V trimmed by 3 bases and J by 6 bases, 7 bases remained unmatched. CDR1 and CDR2 (germline): LNHDA, SQIVND (reference sequence).

The V and J genes are TRBV11-3 and TRBJ1-2; D call uncertain. Trimming left V 5 bases short and J 4 bases short, with 11 bases between. The CDR3 has 13 amino acids. Germline CDR1 and CDR2: SGHNT and YENEEA. The CDR3 loop is CASSETSSYGYTF. CDR3 bases: TGTGCCAGCAGCGAAACCTCCTCCTATGGCTACACCTTC.

The chain has TRBV12-5 and TRBJ1-1, with a weak D call TRBD1 (6 bases). Per germline, CDR1 LGHNT and CDR2 FRNRAP. This CDR3 is 16 amino acids long. V dropped 5 bases and J dropped 0 bases, with 16 bases sitting between them. CDR3 residues: CASGTGTTRVNTEAFF. CDR3 bases: TGTGCTAGTGGTACTGGGACAACGCGGGTGAACACTGAAGCTTTCTTT.

This clone was counted once. V usage is TRBV30 and J usage is TRBJ1-4; D not certain. V lost 3 bases and J lost 4, with 12 bases in between. The germline gives CDR1 GTSNPN, CDR2 SVGIG (reference sequence). The CDR3 is 14 amino acids. CDR3 amino acids: CAWSLRSGNEKLFF. CDR3 in DNA: TGTGCCTGGAGCTTAAGAAGTGGTAATGAAAAACTGTTTTTT.

The chain links TRBV2 to TRBJ1-6, with D unclear. Trimming left V 8 bases short and J 9 bases short, with 14 bases between. CDR3 length equals 13 residues. Germline lookup yields CDR1 SNHLY and CDR2 FYNNEI. The CDR3 DNA reads as TGTGCCAGCCGGCGGGGTTTGGCTTCACCCCTCCACTTT. Its protein is CASRRGLASPLHF.

The V call is TRBV18, the J call TRBJ2-6; TRBD1 matches at 10 bases. The CDR3 runs 18 residues. Looked up from germline, CDR1 is KGHSH and CDR2 is LQKENI. V lost 2 bases to trimming and J lost 0 bases; unmatched junction nucleotides: 4. The CDR3 region is CASSPWDRGSSGANVLTF. The CDR3 nucleotides are TGTGCCAGCTCACCATGGGACAGGGGTAGCTCTGGGGCCAACGTCCTGACTTTC.

CDR3 residues: CASSLTQPYGYTF. CDR3 coding DNA: TGTGCCAGCAGTTTAACACAGCCCTATGGCTACACCTTC. The chain carries TRBV12-3 or TRBV12-4 and TRBJ1-2; no firm D call. Trimming pared 2 bases from V and 4 bases from J, leaving 8 bases between. The CDR3 spans 13 residues.

J is TRBJ1-5 and V is TRBV4-1; maybe TRBD1 (6 bases). CDR3 length: 15 amino acids. V shed 3 bases and J shed 2 bases, with 11 bases lying between them. From germline, CDR1 is MGHRA and CDR2 YSYEKL. The chain's CDR3 is CASSHEQGGNQPQHF. The DNA for the CDR3 is TGCGCCAGCAGCCATGAACAGGGCGGCAATCAGCCCCAGCATTTT.

The chain carries TRBV5-4 and TRBJ2-1; D possibly corresponds to TRBD2 (5 bases). V lost 0 bases and J 1 base, leaving 8 bases between the germline ends. CDR1 is SGHNT, CDR2 YYREEE, per germline (reference sequence). This CDR3 comprises 15 residues. Here the CDR3 reads CASSLDGISYNEQFF. The CDR3 coding sequence is TGTGCCAGCAGCTTGGACGGGATTTCCTACAATGAGCAGTTCTTC.

V is TRBV11-2 and J is TRBJ2-7, with no clear D. The CDR3 is 12 residues long. The V and J ends lost 1 base and 2 bases respectively, with 3 bases between them. From germline, CDR1 is SGHAT and CDR2 FQNNGV. CDR3 loop: CASSLVTYEQYF. The CDR3 nucleotides are TGTGCCAGCAGCTTAGTTACCTACGAGCAGTACTTC.

This chain uses TRBV7-8 with TRBJ2-5; D is unresolved. The CDR3 covers 13 residues. V lost 5 bases and J lost 3, with 10 bases in between. Germline V CDR1 and CDR2: SGHVS, FQNEAQ. The CDR3 DNA reads as TGTGCCAGCAGCCGCGACTCAGAAGAGACCCAGTACTTC. Amino acids: CASSRDSEETQYF.

J is TRBJ2-3 and V is TRBV9; 10 bases line up with TRBD2. Germline CDR1 and CDR2: SGDLS and YYNGEE. V dropped 1 base and J dropped 5; count of bases not matched to a gene: 4. The CDR3 length is 15 residues. In DNA, the CDR3 is TGTGCCAGCAGCGTAAGCGGGGGGGCCATAGATACGCAGTATTTT. Protein: CASSVSGGAIDTQYF.

V is TRBV28 and J is TRBJ1-4; no clear D. In germline, CDR1 is MDHEN, CDR2 SYDVKM. Trimming stripped 4 bases from V and 7 bases from J, with 13 bases between. The CDR3 has 14 amino acids. The CDR3: CASSYEGAGEKLFF. The CDR3 DNA follows: TGTGCCAGCAGTTATGAGGGCGCCGGTGAAAAACTGTTTTTT.

In its sample, this clone was seen once. V and J are TRBV30 and TRBJ2-6; 7 positions match TRBD2. Germline assignment: CDR1 GTSNPN and CDR2 SVGIG (reference sequence). V lost 0 bases and J lost 0; bases outside the gene matches: 5. The CDR3 length is 17 residues. The CDR3 protein is CAWSVAGVPSGANVLTF. As DNA, the CDR3 is TGTGCCTGGAGTGTGGCGGGGGTACCCTCTGGGGCCAACGTCCTGACTTTC.

The chain uses TRBV5-1 and TRBJ2-3; D ambiguous. The CDR3 totals 16 residues. Trimming pared 0 bases from V and 0 bases from J, leaving 11 bases between. The germline gives CDR1 SGHRS, CDR2 YFSETQ. The CDR3 spells CASSLGLDSSTDTQYF. In nucleotides, the CDR3 is TGCGCCAGCAGCTTGGGTCTAGATTCTAGCACAGATACGCAGTATTTT. The whole variable domain, remainder taken from reference TRBV5-1 and TRBJ2-3, is KAGVTQTPRYLIKTRGQQVTLSCSPISGHRSVSWYQQTPGQGLQFLFEYFSETQRNKGNFPGRFSGRQFSNSRSEMNVSTLELGDSALYLCASSLGLDSSTDTQYFGPGTRLTVL.